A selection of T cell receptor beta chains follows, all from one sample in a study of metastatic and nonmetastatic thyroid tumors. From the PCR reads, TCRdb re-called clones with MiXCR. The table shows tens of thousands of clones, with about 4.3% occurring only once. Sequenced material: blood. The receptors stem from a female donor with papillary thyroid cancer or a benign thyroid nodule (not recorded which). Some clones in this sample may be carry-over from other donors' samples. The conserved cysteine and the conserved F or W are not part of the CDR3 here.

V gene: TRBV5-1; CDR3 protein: ASSLAVTDLQETQY
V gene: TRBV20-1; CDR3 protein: SARELAGDLYEQY
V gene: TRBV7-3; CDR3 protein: ASSRQWADTQY
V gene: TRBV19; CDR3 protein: ASSIAAPAGTGYT
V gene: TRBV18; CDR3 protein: ASSPRSGRNEQY
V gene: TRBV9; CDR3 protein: ASSVDVSRDEKLF
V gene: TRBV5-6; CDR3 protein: ASSLSHRGLSSTEAF
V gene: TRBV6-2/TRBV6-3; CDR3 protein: ASSPGHEQY
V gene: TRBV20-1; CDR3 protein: SANREGGSDTQY
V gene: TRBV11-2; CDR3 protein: ASSSHFRTGRGRYEQY
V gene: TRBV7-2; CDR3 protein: ASSLDRLPGNTIY
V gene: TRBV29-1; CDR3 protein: SGGDGGYGYT
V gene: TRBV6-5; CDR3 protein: ASSYSTFYNEQF
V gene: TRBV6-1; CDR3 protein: ASSETGGTGMETQY
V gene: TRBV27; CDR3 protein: ASSLKRGQGGQNNSPLH
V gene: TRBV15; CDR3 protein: ATSRSDPRRETQY
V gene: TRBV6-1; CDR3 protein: ASGGASTDTQY
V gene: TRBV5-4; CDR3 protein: ASSPSGSTPDEQY
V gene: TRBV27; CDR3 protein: ASWKGNRANEQY
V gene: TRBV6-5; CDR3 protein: ASSFNPYPGQDVDTQY
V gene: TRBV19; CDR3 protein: ASSGSRREYQETQY
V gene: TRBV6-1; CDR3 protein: ASPSRDRTDTQY
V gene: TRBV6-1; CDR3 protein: ASSDSGGATDTQY
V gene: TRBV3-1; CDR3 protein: ASSNVQGAVGELF
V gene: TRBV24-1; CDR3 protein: ATSDLHGGGGTDTQY
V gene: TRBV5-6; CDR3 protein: ASSTQGLAYEQY
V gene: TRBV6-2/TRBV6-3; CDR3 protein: ASSYGLKPTGELF
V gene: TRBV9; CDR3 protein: ASSGGTGRGGNEKLF
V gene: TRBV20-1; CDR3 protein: SAGQTSGSFEQY
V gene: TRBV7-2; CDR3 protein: ASSFPQGRESPLH
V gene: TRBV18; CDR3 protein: ASSPLAGGNTGELF
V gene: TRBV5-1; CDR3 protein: ASSLVGYHSPLH
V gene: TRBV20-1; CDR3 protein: SASGGAYNEQF
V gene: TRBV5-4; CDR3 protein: ASSPGGAEAF
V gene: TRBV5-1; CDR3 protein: ASSSRSTNEKLF
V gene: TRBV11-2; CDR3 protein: ASVRESGTDTQY
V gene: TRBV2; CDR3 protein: ASMGTSGSEQY
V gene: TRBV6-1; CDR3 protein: AIRQTQY